The sequence of this T cell receptor beta chain was determined in a study of cytomegalovirus exposure and HLA in healthy donors. Amplification used 60 Vbeta primers and 13 Jbeta primers. Produced via immunoSEQ multiplex PCR; TCRdb's table is partial and in-frame only. Of about 120,000 clones listed, roughly 79% are singletons. The TCR was taken from a woman in her 40s in good health and CMV-seronegative. What was sequenced was PBMCs.

CDR3: CASSLRTESSYEQYF. CDR3 DNA sequence: TGTGCCAGCAGTTTAAGGACTGAGAGCTCCTACGAGCAGTACTTC. The chain joins TRBV28 to TRBJ2-7; D perhaps matches TRBD2 (5 bases). The CDR3 consists of 15 residues. The V gene's germline CDR1 is MDHEN and CDR2 SYDVKM. V lost 2 bases and J lost 0, with 11 bases in between.